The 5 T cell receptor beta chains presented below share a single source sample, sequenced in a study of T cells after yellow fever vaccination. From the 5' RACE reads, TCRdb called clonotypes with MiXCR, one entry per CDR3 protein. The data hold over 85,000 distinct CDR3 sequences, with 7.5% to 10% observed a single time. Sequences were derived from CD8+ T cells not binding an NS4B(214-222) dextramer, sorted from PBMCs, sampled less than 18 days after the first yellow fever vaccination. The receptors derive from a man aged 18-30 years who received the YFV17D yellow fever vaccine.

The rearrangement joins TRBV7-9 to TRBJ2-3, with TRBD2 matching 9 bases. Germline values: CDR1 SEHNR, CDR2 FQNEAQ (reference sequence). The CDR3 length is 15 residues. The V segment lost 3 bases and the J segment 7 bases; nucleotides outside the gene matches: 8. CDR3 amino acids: CASSFWSSGDHTQYF. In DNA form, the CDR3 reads TGTGCCAGCAGCTTTTGGTCTAGCGGGGATCATACGCAGTATTTT.

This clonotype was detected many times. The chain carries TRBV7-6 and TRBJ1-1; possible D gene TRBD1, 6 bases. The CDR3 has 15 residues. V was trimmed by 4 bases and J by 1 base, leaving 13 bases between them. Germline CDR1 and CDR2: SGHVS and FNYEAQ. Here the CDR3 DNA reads TGTGCCAGCAGCTGGACGACAGGAGGGAACACTGAAGCTTTCTTT. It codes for CASSWTTGGNTEAFF. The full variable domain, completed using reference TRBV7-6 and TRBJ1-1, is GAGVSQSPRYKVTKRGQDVALRCDPISGHVSLYWYRQALGQGPEFLTYFNYEAQQDKSGLPNDRFSAERPEGSISTLTIQRTEQRDSAMYRCASSWTTGGNTEAFFGQGTRLTVV.

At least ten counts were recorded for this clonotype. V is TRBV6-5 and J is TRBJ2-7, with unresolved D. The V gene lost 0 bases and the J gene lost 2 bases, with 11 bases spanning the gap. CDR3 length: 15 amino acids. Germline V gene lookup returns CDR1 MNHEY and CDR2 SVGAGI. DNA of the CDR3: TGTGCCAGCAGTTACTCCACCGTCTTACCCTACGAGCAGTACTTC. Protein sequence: CASSYSTVLPYEQYF.

In DNA form, the CDR3 reads TGTGCCAGCAGCCCAGGGGGGGGCTCGTACCAAGAGACCCAGTACTTC. Amino acid sequence: CASSPGGGSYQETQYF. The chain is built from TRBV3-1 and TRBJ2-5; D possibly matches TRBD1 or TRBD2 (7 bases each). The CDR3 runs to 16 residues. V dropped 4 bases and J dropped 0 bases, with 15 bases sitting between them. Germline lookup yields CDR1 LGHDT and CDR2 YNNKEL (reference sequence).

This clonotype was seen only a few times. The CDR3: CASSQEMFASGETNTGELFF. The CDR3 DNA is TGCGCCAGCAGCCAAGAAATGTTCGCTAGCGGGGAAACGAACACCGGGGAGCTGTTTTTT. The gene calls are TRBV4-3 and TRBJ2-2; 9 bases are a match to TRBD2. The CDR3 runs to 20 residues. With 0 bases clipped from V and 0 bases from J, the junction kept 11 bases outside the gene matches. CDR1 LGHNA and CDR2 YSLEER come from the germline V gene.